This T cell receptor (beta chain) was observed in a study of long-term antiretroviral therapy in people with HIV. V was clipped by 7 bases and J by 12 bases, with 23 bases between them. This CDR3 contains 14 residues. Per germline, CDR1 SGHRS and CDR2 YFSETQ. On this clone: What it binds is unknown.

Whole-study results and caveats: Compared with controls, HIV repertoires showed narrower CDR3 length ranges. On ART adherence, viral resistance or therapy changes, no data were available. Older ART regimens were possibly in use when the blood was collected between about 2003 and 2018.

At survey level, the immunoSEQ assay was run in its v3.0 version. Clones were read by immunoSEQ multiplex PCR, and TCRdb kept only the in-frame ones, dropping some. The table shows some 40,000 clones, with roughly 90% occurring only once. People in the study who had HIV all got their treatment in the United States. The J gene is TRBJ2-1, the V gene TRBV5-1; the D is unclear. This TCR was recovered from a woman in her fifties or sixties with HIV. The sample here was unsorted PBMCs, taken 1.2 years after starting antiretroviral therapy. CDR3: CASRPLSRDVRQFF. The CDR3 DNA reads as TGCGCCAGCCGACCGTTAAGCCGCGACGTACGGCAGTTCTTC.